Listed here are 22 T cell receptor beta chains from one sample, sequenced in a study of shared clonotypes between healthy human individuals. The protocol was immunoSEQ multiplex PCR, while the TCRdb copy is restricted to in-frame clones and leaves out a portion. The data contain about 110,000 clones, 65% to 75% of them singletons. Material: memory CD8+ T cells sorted from blood. Subset here: CD45RO+ cells pooled with CCR7-negative TemRA cells. The receptors shown here come from a woman between 25 and 40 years old in good health.

The chain links TRBV2 to TRBJ2-1; 7 bases match TRBD1. From germline, CDR1 is SNHLY and CDR2 FYNNEI. The CDR3 consists of 16 residues. V lost 8 bases and J lost 0; bases outside the gene matches: 10. The CDR3 bases are TGTGCCAGCTCCAAGGACAGGACGAGCTCCTACAATGAGCAGTTCTTC. Translation gives CASSKDRTSSYNEQFF.

The V and J genes are TRBV28 and TRBJ1-5; 7 nucleotides agree with TRBD1. This CDR3 has 14 residues. Germline V gives CDR1 MDHEN, CDR2 SYDVKM. J lost 9 bases, V lost 5 bases, and 10 bases had no gene match. CDR3 sequence reads: CASSVGQPRRPQHF. Written as DNA, the CDR3 is TGTGCCAGCAGTGTGGGACAGCCTCGGCGGCCCCAGCATTTT.

This clone came up once. The chain employs TRBV27 and TRBJ2-5; TRBD2 aligns across 9 bases. CDR3 length: 14 amino acids. The germline V gene encodes CDR1 MNHEY and CDR2 SMNVEV (reference sequence). With 5 bases clipped from V and 3 bases from J, the junction kept 4 bases outside the gene matches. CDR3 in DNA: TGTGCCAGCAGTCCCAGGACTAGCGAAGAGACCCAGTACTTC. Its protein is CASSPRTSEETQYF.

The chain is built from TRBV7-9 and TRBJ2-7; D remains ambiguous. V gave up 5 bases and J gave up 5 bases, with 13 bases separating them. This CDR3 region has 13 residues. Germline CDR1 is SEHNR and CDR2 is FQNEAQ (reference sequence). CDR3 amino acids: CASSPRRHNEQYF. The CDR3 bases are TGTGCCAGCAGCCCTAGGAGACACAACGAGCAGTACTTC.

This clone was seen at least ten times. Within the sample, other DNA sequences also encode this same CDR3. The V call is TRBV28, the J call TRBJ2-6; D is ambiguous. Germline-derived CDR1 and CDR2 are MDHEN and SYDVKM. There are 16 residues in the CDR3. V was clipped by 6 bases and J by 0 bases, with 12 bases between them. In DNA, the CDR3 is TGTGCCAGCAGCCCCACCTTGGGCTCTGGGGCCAACGTCCTGACTTTC. Its protein is CASSPTLGSGANVLTF.

The V and J genes are TRBV4-1 and TRBJ2-2; a weak D match, TRBD2 (5 bases). This CDR3 comprises 15 residues. Germline V lookup: CDR1 MGHRA, CDR2 YSYEKL. The germline V and J ends were trimmed by 1 base and 6 bases, with 12 bases remaining between them. The CDR3 sequence is CASSQVGILAGELFF. The CDR3 nucleotides are TGCGCCAGCAGCCAAGTCGGGATCTTGGCCGGGGAGCTGTTTTTT.

The chain employs TRBV28 and TRBJ2-5; no clear D. From germline, CDR1 is MDHEN and CDR2 SYDVKM. The CDR3 extends over 13 amino acids. V lost 2 bases to trimming and J lost 3 bases, with 7 bases between them. CDR3 sequence (DNA): TGTGCCAGCAGTTTACAGCGCAAAGAGACCCAGTACTTC. It is translated as CASSLQRKETQYF. Combining the CDR3 with reference TRBV28 and TRBJ2-5 gives the whole variable domain DVKVTQSSRYLVKRTGEKVFLECVQDMDHENMFWYRQDPGLGLRLIYFSYDVKMKEKGDIPEGYSVSREKKERFSLILESASTNQTSMYLCASSLQRKETQYFGPGTRLLVL.

This clone was detected many times. V is TRBV27 and J is TRBJ2-4; D is uncertain. The germline V gene has CDR1 MNHEY and CDR2 SMNVEV (reference sequence). Trimming shortened V by 10 bases and J by 1 base, and 14 bases separated the two germline ends. The CDR3 runs 14 residues. DNA for the CDR3: TGTGCCACCCCTCCTAACCCGGCCAAAAACATTCAGTACTTC. Its protein is CATPPNPAKNIQYF.

In this sample, this clone turned up a few times. The chain's CDR3 is CASSVDPAGSGNTIYF. CDR3 in DNA: TGTGCCAGCAGCGTAGATCCGGCGGGGTCTGGAAACACCATATATTTT. The chain is built from TRBV9 and TRBJ1-3; D gene ambiguous. CDR3 size: 16 residues. CDR1 SGDLS and CDR2 YYNGEE come from the germline V gene. Trimming stripped 0 bases from V and 1 base from J, with 11 bases between.

The chain joins TRBV7-2 to TRBJ2-7; D might be TRBD2 (5 bases). This CDR3 region has 13 residues. Per the germline V gene, CDR1 is SGHTA and CDR2 is FQGNSA. Trimming took 3 bases from V and 2 from J, leaving 8 bases between them. CDR3 region: CASSLTGTYEQYF. CDR3 bases: TGTGCCAGCAGCTTGACCGGGACCTACGAGCAGTACTTC.

The V and J genes are TRBV15 and TRBJ2-1; D perhaps matches TRBD2 (6 bases). V lost 2 bases to trimming and J lost 9 bases, with 17 bases between them. CDR3 length: 15 amino acids. CDR1 is LNHNV and CDR2 is YYDKDF in the germline V gene (reference sequence). The DNA for the CDR3 is TGTGCCACCAGCAGAAATAGCGGTCCAAGGCTTGAGCAGTTCTTC. Residues: CATSRNSGPRLEQFF.

Details on this clone: This specimen includes other DNA sequences encoding the same CDR3. This chain links TRBV11-2 with TRBJ2-7; no clear D. Trimming removed 5 bases from V and 4 bases from J, with 3 bases in between. Germline CDR1 SGHAT, CDR2 FQNNGV. CDR3 size: 10 residues. DNA for the CDR3: TGTGCCAGCAGCACATACGAGCAGTACTTC. Residues: CASSTYEQYF.

This sequence joins TRBV28 and TRBJ2-1; weak D call: TRBD2 (5 bases). This CDR3 is built from 15 residues. Trimming shortened V by 6 bases and J by 0 bases, and 12 bases separated the two germline ends. Germline V gene data show CDR1 as MDHEN and CDR2 as SYDVKM. CDR3 bases: TGTGCCAGCAGCGAGAGGGTAAGCTCCTACAATGAGCAGTTCTTC. It yields the protein CASSERVSSYNEQFF.

V and J are TRBV2 and TRBJ1-4, with D maybe TRBD1 (6 bases). Germline assignment: CDR1 SNHLY and CDR2 FYNNEI. Trimming took off 4 bases at V and 8 bases at J, with 11 bases between the two ends. The CDR3 is 13 amino acids. CDR3 protein: CASSVQGREKLFF. The DNA of the CDR3 is TGTGCCAGCAGTGTACAGGGCCGCGAAAAACTGTTTTTT.

This clone was seen repeatedly, ten times or more. CDR3 residues: CASSALLRDEQFF. In nucleotides, the CDR3 is TGTGCCAGCAGTGCCCTACTAAGGGATGAGCAGTTCTTC. V usage is TRBV6-6 and J usage is TRBJ2-1; D is ambiguous. V shed 5 bases and J shed 8 bases, with 13 bases lying between them. The CDR3 spans 13 residues. Looked up from germline, CDR1 is MNHNY and CDR2 is SVGAGI (reference sequence).

This clone was picked up a small number of times. The chain has TRBV5-4 and TRBJ1-1; TRBD1 might be the D (5 bases). The CDR3 extends over 13 amino acids. Germline V gene data show CDR1 as SGHNT and CDR2 as YYREEE (reference sequence). V was pared by 2 bases and J by 3 bases, with 8 bases between. The CDR3, as DNA: TGTGCCAGCAGCTTACCGGGGGACACTGAAGCTTTCTTT. Encoded protein: CASSLPGDTEAFF.

This clone was counted a single time. J is TRBJ2-1 and V is TRBV29-1; 12 bases align to TRBD1. The germline gives CDR1 SQVTM, CDR2 ANQGSEA. The CDR3 runs to 16 residues. The ends lost 4 bases at V and 8 bases at J; junction bases unmatched: 12. The chain's CDR3 is CSVGFQGTGGKDEQFF. CDR3 nucleotide sequence: TGCAGCGTTGGTTTCCAGGGGACAGGGGGCAAGGATGAGCAGTTCTTC.

J is TRBJ2-1 and V is TRBV27; TRBD2 aligns across 12 bases. V gave up 5 bases and J gave up 1 base; unmatched junction bases: 3. Germline V gene data show CDR1 as MNHEY and CDR2 as SMNVEV (reference sequence). The CDR3 contains 16 residues. CDR3 nucleotide sequence: TGTGCCAGCAGTCCCCTAGCGGGAGGGTCCTACAATGAGCAGTTCTTC. Its translation: CASSPLAGGSYNEQFF.

The V gene is TRBV27, the J gene TRBJ2-7, with a weak D call TRBD2 (6 bases). Deletions cut 2 bases from V and 2 bases from J, with 13 bases between. The germline gives CDR1 MNHEY, CDR2 SMNVEV (reference sequence). This CDR3 is built from 15 residues. CDR3: CASSLRGRRAYEQYF. The CDR3 DNA reads as TGTGCCAGCAGTTTACGGGGGAGAAGGGCCTACGAGCAGTACTTC.

The chain is built from TRBV19 and TRBJ1-2, with TRBD1 matching over 11 bases. Per the germline V gene, CDR1 is LNHDA and CDR2 is SQIVND (reference sequence). V was pared by 5 bases and J by 2 bases, with 7 bases of the junction left unmatched. The CDR3 has 16 amino acids. CDR3 nucleotide sequence: TGTGCCAGTAGTCCAGGACAGGGGGCGTGGAACTATGGCTACACCTTC. As protein: CASSPGQGAWNYGYTF.

This chain links TRBV4-1 with TRBJ1-1; no definite D call. The germline CDR1 and CDR2 sequences are MGHRA and YSYEKL. The CDR3 is 12 amino acids. Trimming stripped 1 base from V and 11 bases from J, with 11 bases between. In DNA form, the CDR3 reads TGCGCCAGCAGCCAAGCTTCGATGGGGGCTTTCTTT. It specifies CASSQASMGAFF.

The V and J genes are TRBV6-6 and TRBJ2-7, with a possible D match to TRBD1 (7 bases). Trimming cost V 8 bases and J 2 bases, with 19 bases left between them. The germline V gene encodes CDR1 MNHNY and CDR2 SVGAGI (reference sequence). This CDR3 region has 15 residues. In nucleotides, the CDR3 is TGTGCCAGCGGAAGACAGGGACTTCAAGCCTACGAGCAGTACTTC. Translating it yields CASGRQGLQAYEQYF.